These 7 T cell receptor beta chains were all obtained from the same sample, sequenced in a study of identical twins. One entry per CDR3 protein, called by TCRdb with MiXCR from the 5' RACE reads. The sample includes roughly 350,000 distinct CDR3 sequences, about 10% of them seen just once. Source material: naive T cells sorted from blood. The receptors stem from a woman between 45 and 65 years old in good health.

This clonotype was found many times. The J gene is TRBJ1-3, the V gene TRBV20-1; D uncertain. The CDR3 length is 12 residues. V dropped 6 bases and J dropped 0 bases, with 6 bases sitting between them. CDR1 is DFQATT, CDR2 SNEGSKA, per germline (reference sequence). The CDR3 here is CSARDSGNTIYF. The CDR3 nucleotides are TGCAGTGCACGGGACTCTGGAAACACCATATATTTT.

This clonotype was detected a few times. V usage is TRBV29-1 and J usage is TRBJ1-1; no definite D call. Trimming removed 4 bases from V and 4 bases from J, with 10 bases in between. There are 12 residues in the CDR3. Germline V gene lookup returns CDR1 SQVTM and CDR2 ANQGSEA. CDR3 protein: CSVVKGITEAFF. The CDR3 DNA reads TGCAGCGTTGTAAAGGGTATCACTGAAGCTTTCTTT. Variable domain in full (rest from reference TRBV29-1 and TRBJ1-1): SAVISQKPSRDICQRGTSLTIQCQVDSQVTMMFWYRQQPGQSLTLIATANQGSEATYESGFVIDKFPISRPNLTFSTLTVSNMSPEDSSIYLCSVVKGITEAFFGQGTRLTVV.

V gene TRBV9 combines with J gene TRBJ2-7; weak D call: TRBD1 (6 bases). Germline V gene lookup returns CDR1 SGDLS and CDR2 YYNGEE. The CDR3 runs 14 residues. V lost 1 base to trimming and J lost 2 bases, with 10 bases between them. CDR3 loop: CASSVSGTTYEQYF. The DNA for the CDR3 is TGTGCCAGCAGCGTAAGTGGGACAACCTACGAGCAGTACTTC.

The chain carries TRBV10-3 and TRBJ2-5, with 7 bases lining up with TRBD1. This CDR3 comprises 14 residues. Germline V gene sequence: CDR1 ENHRY, CDR2 SYGVKD. V lost 4 bases to trimming and J lost 5 bases; unmatched junction nucleotides: 7. The CDR3 DNA reads as TGTGCCATCAGTGCGGACAGGCCGCTGGAGACCCAGTACTTC. Translating gives CAISADRPLETQYF.

The genes are TRBV9 and TRBJ1-4; D call uncertain. Trimming cost V 3 bases and J 8 bases, with 17 bases left between them. CDR3 length equals 15 residues. Germline assignment: CDR1 SGDLS and CDR2 YYNGEE. The CDR3 is CASSEEDSPAEKLFF. The CDR3 nucleotides read TGTGCCAGCAGCGAGGAGGATTCACCGGCCGAAAAACTGTTTTTT.

This clonotype was picked up many times. The chain uses TRBV29-1 and TRBJ2-7; TRBD2 is a possible D gene (5 bases). CDR3 length: 12 residues. Germline V gene data show CDR1 as SQVTM and CDR2 as ANQGSEA. V lost 6 bases and J lost 0, with 9 bases in between. The CDR3 region has the DNA TGCAGCGTAGCGGATTCCTCCTACGAGCAGTACGTC. It yields the protein CSVADSSYEQYV.

The chain links TRBV9 to TRBJ2-1; D is unresolved. Germline V gene data show CDR1 as SGDLS and CDR2 as YYNGEE. The CDR3 has 15 amino acids. The V end lost 2 bases, the J end lost 0 bases, and 9 bases lay between the germline ends. CDR3 nucleotides: TGTGCCAGCAGCGTTAGTGAAAACTCCTACAATGAGCAGTTCTTC. Encoded protein: CASSVSENSYNEQFF. The full variable domain, completed using reference TRBV9 and TRBJ2-1, is DSGVTQTPKHLITATGQRVTLRCSPRSGDLSVYWYQQSLDQGLQFLIQYYNGEERAKGNILERFSAQQFPDLHSELNLSSLELGDSALYFCASSVSENSYNEQFFGPGTRLTVL.